These T cell receptor beta chains were read from a single sample in a study of preoperative IRX-2 immunotherapy in early breast cancer. Repertoires were generated with immunoSEQ multiplex PCR, while TCRdb's copy carries only in-frame clones and drops some. Here the sample spans around 62,000 clones, around 94% being singletons. This material was obtained from a patient treated with IRX-2 immunotherapy. These TCRs come from a human donor with breast cancer. CDR3s include the opening cysteine and the closing phenylalanine or tryptophan. D genes are given only for firm matches. The size entry is marked missing in some rows and otherwise reads once, few, many or a size class.

TRBV4-2	.	TRBJ1-2	.	CASSQEGGRGGYTF	TGTGCCAGCAGCCAAGAGGGGGGCCGGGGAGGCTACACCTTC
TRBV7-8	.	TRBJ1-2	.	CASSSREWGDYGYTF	TGCGCCAGCAGCTCCCGAGAATGGGGGGACTATGGCTACACCTTC
TRBV2	TRBD2	TRBJ2-5	.	CASRGLLAGGPQETQYF	TGTGCCAGCAGGGGTCTACTAGCGGGAGGCCCGCAAGAGACCCAGTACTTC
TRBV5-4	TRBD1	TRBJ1-5	.	CASSAGTGNQPQHF	TGTGCCAGCAGCGCCGGGACAGGGAATCAGCCCCAGCATTTT
TRBV27	.	TRBJ1-5	.	CASSLRERQPQHF	TGTGCCAGCAGTTTAAGGGAGCGACAGCCCCAGCATTTT
TRBV19	.	TRBJ1-5	.	CASSQMQGNQPQHF	TGTGCCAGTAGTCAAATGCAAGGCAATCAGCCCCAGCATTTT
TRBV15	.	TRBJ2-1	.	CATSGHNEQFF	TGTGCCACCAGCGGGCACAATGAGCAGTTCTTC
TRBV29-1	.	TRBJ2-5	.	CSVERVLGETQYF	TGCAGCGTCGAGAGGGTACTCGGGGAGACCCAGTACTTC
TRBV27	.	TRBJ2-7	.	CASSSPTGVSYEQYF	TGTGCCAGCAGTAGCCCAACGGGGGTTTCCTACGAGCAGTACTTC
TRBV30	.	TRBJ1-5	.	CAWSVHRGGDQPQHF	TGTGCCTGGAGTGTACATCGAGGGGGGGATCAGCCCCAGCATTTT
TRBV7-8	.	TRBJ1-1	.	CASSLLNTEAFF	TGTGCCAGCAGCCTGCTGAACACTGAAGCTTTCTTT
TRBV5-1	TRBD1	TRBJ1-4	.	CASSLARGGQEKLFF	TGCGCCAGCAGCTTGGCCAGGGGGGGACAGGAAAAACTGTTTTTT
TRBV10-3	TRBD1	TRBJ2-7	.	CAISADRVNYEQYF	TGTGCCATCAGTGCAGACAGGGTAAACTACGAGCAGTACTTC
TRBV19	TRBD1	TRBJ2-1	.	CASNPGQGNNEQFF	TGTGCCAGCAACCCGGGACAGGGCAACAATGAGCAGTTCTTC
TRBV6-1	TRBD1	TRBJ2-3	.	CASRRGTGWTDTQYF	TGTGCCAGCAGGCGTGGGACAGGGTGGACAGATACGCAGTATTTT
TRBV11-2	.	TRBJ2-7	.	CASSLEFRYEQYF	TGTGCCAGCAGCTTAGAATTCCGCTACGAGCAGTACTTC
TRBV27	.	TRBJ1-4	.	CASSLSGATNEKLFF	TGTGCCAGCAGTTTATCGGGAGCAACTAATGAAAAACTGTTTTTT
TRBV5-6	TRBD2	TRBJ2-2	few	CASSFRGGGRTGELFF	TGTGCCAGCAGCTTCCGCGGGGGGGGCCGCACCGGGGAGCTGTTTTTT
TRBV28	TRBD2	TRBJ2-3	.	CASTAVSPSGGVTDTQYF	TGTGCCAGCACGGCCGTGAGCCCTAGCGGGGGAGTCACAGATACGCAGTATTTT
TRBV6-5	.	TRBJ1-1	.	CASSYSRAGTEAFF	TGTGCCAGCAGTTACTCGAGGGCAGGGACCGAAGCTTTCTTT
TRBV29-1	.	TRBJ2-7	.	CSVEDQDSYEQYF	TGCAGCGTTGAAGATCAGGATTCCTACGAGCAGTACTTC
TRBV7-2	.	TRBJ1-5	.	CASSLAGVPQHF	TGTGCCAGCAGCTTAGCCGGGGTACCCCAGCATTTT
TRBV7-3	.	TRBJ2-6	.	CASSLNAGRGANVLTF	TGTGCCAGCAGCTTAAACGCGGGCCGTGGGGCCAACGTCCTGACTTTC
TRBV6-6	.	TRBJ2-5	.	CASSYDTMTRETQYF	TGTGCCAGCAGTTACGACACTATGACGAGAGAGACCCAGTACTTC
TRBV5-4	TRBD2	TRBJ2-5	.	CASSNKRGYQETQYF	TGTGCCAGCAGCAATAAGCGGGGTTACCAAGAGACCCAGTACTTC
TRBV18	.	TRBJ1-2	.	CASSPRVVTDYGYTF	TGTGCCAGCTCACCACGGGTGGTGACGGATTATGGCTACACCTTC
TRBV21-1	.	TRBJ2-3	once	CASSKQAGSGPDTQYF	TGTGCCAGCAGCAAACAAGCTGGGTCGGGCCCAGATACGCAGTATTTT
TRBV6-5	.	TRBJ2-1	.	CASSYIPIGFNEQFF	TGTGCCAGCAGTTACATCCCGATTGGGTTCAATGAGCAGTTCTTC
TRBV5-1	.	TRBJ1-5	once	CASSPRSGLNQPQHF	TGCGCCAGCAGCCCAAGGAGCGGACTCAATCAGCCCCAGCATTTT
TRBV4-2	.	TRBJ2-1	.	CASSHWDGGHSDEQFF	TGTGCCAGCAGCCATTGGGACGGGGGGCATTCAGATGAGCAGTTCTTC
TRBV10-2	TRBD2	TRBJ2-7	.	CASVEAGGTYEQYF	TGCGCCAGCGTAGAGGCGGGAGGAACCTACGAGCAGTACTTC
TRBV28	TRBD1	TRBJ2-1	.	CASRGTGGKGDEQFF	TGTGCCAGCAGGGGGACAGGGGGTAAAGGTGATGAGCAGTTCTTC
TRBV6-5	TRBD2	TRBJ2-7	.	CASSGTSGTYEQYF	TGTGCCAGCAGTGGGACTAGCGGGACCTACGAGCAGTACTTC
TRBV19	.	TRBJ2-1	.	CASSSTGSWHEQFF	TGTGCCAGTAGTTCCACAGGGAGTTGGCATGAGCAGTTCTTC
TRBV27	.	TRBJ2-1	.	CASSLIPQGYNEQFF	TGTGCCAGCAGTTTAATCCCTCAGGGATACAATGAGCAGTTCTTC
TRBV28	.	TRBJ2-3	.	CASSPLNPSTDTQYF	TGTGCCAGCAGTCCCCTAAACCCTAGCACAGATACGCAGTATTTT
TRBV6-1	.	TRBJ2-3	.	CASSPRGSDTQYF	TGTGCCAGCAGCCCTAGGGGGTCAGATACGCAGTATTTT
TRBV12-5	.	TRBJ2-3	.	CASGLVVGGRNPYTQYF	TGTGCTAGTGGTTTGGTAGTAGGGGGGAGGAACCCCTATACGCAGTATTTT
TRBV7-2	.	TRBJ1-2	.	CASSLDRYYGYTF	TGTGCCAGCAGCCTGGACCGCTACTATGGCTACACCTTC
TRBV28	.	TRBJ2-5	.	CASSTRVSTKRETQYF	TGTGCCAGCAGTACCCGGGTTAGCACCAAAAGGGAGACCCAGTACTTC